The 11 T cell receptor beta chains presented below share a single source sample, sequenced in a study of blood T cells in healthy people across ages. For the second PCR, which ran for about 7 to 11 cycles, a sample-barcoded 5' primer and a J-beta primer mix were used. TCRdb re-analysed the 5' RACE reads in MiXCR, keeping a single row per CDR3 protein. The data contain roughly 1,500,000 distinct CDR3 sequences, around 36% of them singletons. Sequencing was done on a sample of blood. All receptors come from a woman in her twenties or thirties in good health.

This clonotype was counted ten times or more. The chain joins TRBV5-1 to TRBJ2-1, with 11 bases identical to TRBD2. In germline, CDR1 is SGHRS, CDR2 YFSETQ. CDR3 length equals 18 residues. V dropped 4 bases and J dropped 0; count of bases not matched to a gene: 9. CDR3 nucleotide sequence: TGCGCCAGCAGCCCTGGACTAGCGGGCATGAGCTCCTACAATGAGCAGTTCTTC. Translation: CASSPGLAGMSSYNEQFF.

This clonotype was seen at least ten times. The V gene is TRBV6-4, the J gene TRBJ2-1; 10 bases agree with TRBD1. Germline lookup yields CDR1 MRHNA and CDR2 SNTAGT. V shed 3 bases and J 4 bases; nucleotides not matched to a gene: 0. The CDR3 consists of 14 residues. The CDR3 loop reads CASSEGQGYNEQFF. Written as DNA, the CDR3 is TGTGCCAGCAGTGAGGGACAGGGGTACAATGAGCAGTTCTTC.

Notes on this clonotype: Its ends do not fully match the called genes, so a read error is possible. The rearrangement joins TRBV28 to TRBJ2-3, with a possible D match to TRBD2 (6 bases). This CDR3 comprises 14 residues. CDR1 MDHEN and CDR2 SYDVKM come from the germline V gene. CDR3 nucleotide sequence: TGTGTCAGCAGTTTGGGGGAGGCCGCAAATACGCAGTATTTT. Residues: CVSSLGEAANTQYF. Variable domain in full (rest from reference TRBV28 and TRBJ2-3): DVKVTQSSRYLVKRTGEKVFLECVQDMDHENMFWYRQDPGLGLRLIYFSYDVKMKEKGDIPEGYSVSREKKERFSLILESASTNQTSMYLCVSSLGEAANTQYFGPGTRLTVL.

This sequence joins TRBV6-1 and TRBJ1-5; 9 bases are a match to TRBD1. V shed 5 bases and J 6 bases; nucleotides not matched to a gene: 14. This CDR3 region has 17 residues. Looked up from germline, CDR1 is MNHNS and CDR2 is SASEGT. CDR3 in DNA: TGTGCCAGCAGTCCACGAGCCCCGGGACAGGGTACTCAGCCCCAGCATTTT. This gives the protein CASSPRAPGQGTQPQHF.

Only a few counts were recorded for this clonotype. The chain links TRBV10-3 to TRBJ2-2, with D hard to call. The CDR3 contains 16 residues. CDR1 is ENHRY and CDR2 is SYGVKD in the germline V gene. Trimming shortened V by 0 bases and J by 2 bases, and 10 bases separated the two germline ends. CDR3 loop: CAISESSPLNTGELFF. The CDR3 DNA follows: TGTGCCATCAGTGAGTCTTCCCCCCTTAACACCGGGGAGCTGTTTTTT.

Ten or more counts support this clonotype. V usage is TRBV29-1 and J usage is TRBJ1-2; TRBD1 matches 7 bases. The germline V gene encodes CDR1 SQVTM and CDR2 ANQGSEA. V shed 4 bases and J 1 base; nucleotides not matched to a gene: 3. The CDR3 contains 13 residues. CDR3 coding DNA: TGCAGCGTTGCCCAGGGGGTTAACTATGGCTACACCTTC. Translated, it gives CSVAQGVNYGYTF.

This clonotype was observed a handful of times. The genes are TRBV5-1 and TRBJ1-2; possibly TRBD1 for D (5 bases). Germline V CDR1 and CDR2: SGHRS, YFSETQ. CDR3 length equals 16 residues. The V gene lost 0 bases and the J gene lost 6 bases, with 18 bases spanning the gap. DNA for the CDR3: TGCGCCAGCAGCTTGGAAGTAAGAAGGGGCAAGGATGGCTACACCTTC. Translated: CASSLEVRRGKDGYTF. Full variable domain (outside the CDR3, taken from reference TRBV5-1 and TRBJ1-2): KAGVTQTPRYLIKTRGQQVTLSCSPISGHRSVSWYQQTPGQGLQFLFEYFSETQRNKGNFPGRFSGRQFSNSRSEMNVSTLELGDSALYLCASSLEVRRGKDGYTFGSGTRLTVV.

This chain links TRBV5-1 with TRBJ2-2, with 10 bases lining up with TRBD2. This CDR3 is built from 18 residues. From germline, CDR1 is SGHRS and CDR2 YFSETQ. The V segment lost 0 bases and the J segment 3 bases; nucleotides outside the gene matches: 8. The CDR3: CASSLAMGLAFHTGELFF. In nucleotides, the CDR3 is TGCGCCAGCAGCTTGGCTATGGGACTAGCGTTTCACACCGGGGAGCTGTTTTTT.

This clonotype was seen a handful of times. V gene TRBV28 combines with J gene TRBJ2-7; tentatively, D is TRBD1 (6 bases). Trimming took 6 bases from V and 2 from J, leaving 8 bases between them. CDR1 and CDR2 from the germline V gene are MDHEN and SYDVKM. This CDR3 comprises 12 residues. The CDR3 coding sequence is TGTGCCAGCAGGGACAGTGCCTACGAGCAGTACTTC. This sequence encodes CASRDSAYEQYF.

This clonotype has just one count. The chain joins TRBV10-3 to TRBJ1-1; no clear D. The V gene lost 6 bases and the J gene lost 4 bases, with 12 bases spanning the gap. CDR3 length: 13 residues. Germline assignment: CDR1 ENHRY and CDR2 SYGVKD. CDR3 region: CAISLGGSTEAFF. CDR3 sequence (DNA): TGTGCCATCAGCCTCGGTGGCAGCACTGAAGCTTTCTTT.

This clonotype appeared many times. This chain connects TRBV5-1 to TRBJ2-5; TRBD2 matches 8 bases. Trimming removed 3 bases from V and 3 bases from J; junction bases left unmatched: 4. The CDR3 consists of 14 residues. Germline values: CDR1 SGHRS, CDR2 YFSETQ. Written as DNA, the CDR3 is TGCGCCAGCAGCTCTGCGGGAGGTGAAGAGACCCAGTACTTC. This sequence encodes CASSSAGGEETQYF.